The clone carrying this TCR beta chain has a count of ten or more. This entry comes from a study of read filtering for tumor transcriptome and immune sequencing. Molecular barcoded adaptors covering alpha/delta and beta/gamma chains were used on 400 ng RNA. TCRdb analysed the reads with MiXCR anew, one entry per CDR3 protein. The sample yields around 40,000 distinct CDR3 sequences, 12% to 15% seen once. Unmatched junction bases numbered 6, after V lost 4 bases and J lost 3 bases. The CDR3 covers 14 residues. Germline-derived CDR1 and CDR2 are SGHRS and YFSETQ. The chain combines TRBV5-1 with TRBJ2-7; 8 bases fit TRBD1. The sequencing input was a population of CD138-negative cells sorted from bone marrow. The clonotype originates from a donor over 35 with multiple myeloma. Written as DNA, the CDR3 is TGCGCCAGCAGCATATTGGACAGGGACTACGAGCAGTACTTC. As protein: CASSILDRDYEQYF.